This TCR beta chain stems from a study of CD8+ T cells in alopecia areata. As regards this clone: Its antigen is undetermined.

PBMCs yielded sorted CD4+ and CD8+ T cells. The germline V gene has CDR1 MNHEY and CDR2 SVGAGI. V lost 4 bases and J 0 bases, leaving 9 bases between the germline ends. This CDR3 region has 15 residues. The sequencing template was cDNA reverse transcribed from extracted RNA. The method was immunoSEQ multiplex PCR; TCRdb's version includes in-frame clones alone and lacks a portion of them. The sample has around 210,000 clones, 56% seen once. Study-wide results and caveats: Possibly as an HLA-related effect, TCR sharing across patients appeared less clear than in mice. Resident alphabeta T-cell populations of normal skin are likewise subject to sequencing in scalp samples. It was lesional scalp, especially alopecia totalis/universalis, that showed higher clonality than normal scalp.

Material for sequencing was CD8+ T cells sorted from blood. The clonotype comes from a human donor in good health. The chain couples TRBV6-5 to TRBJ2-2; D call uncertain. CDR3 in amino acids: CASSFLSSNTGELFF. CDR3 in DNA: TGTGCCAGCAGTTTTTTATCCTCGAACACCGGGGAGCTGTTTTTT.